This T cell receptor (beta chain) is from a study of T cell repertoires in cytomegalovirus infection. On the study more broadly: Selection of CMV epitopes for the study included recently identified HLA-C-restricted and well-studied HLA-B-restricted ones. Matching HLA type, along with CMV infection, was indicated by public TCR beta signatures.

TCRdb itself ran the reads through MiXCR, one entry per CDR3 protein. The table lists fewer than 950,000 distinct CDR3 sequences, less than 35% of them singletons. Notes on the study in general: Clonotype analysis showed dominance of the ex vivo response by HLA-C-restricted CMV-specific TCR beta clonotypes. Carriage of CMV together with the relevant HLA was identifiable through cumulative public TCR beta family frequency.

CDR1 and CDR2 (germline): SQVTM, ANQGSEA. Trimming removed 4 bases from V and 5 bases from J, with 19 bases in between. CDR3 length: 15 amino acids. A few counts support this clonotype. What it recognizes is unknown. The chain carries TRBV29-1 and TRBJ2-3; weak D call: TRBD1 (6 bases). The specimen comprised cultured CD8+ T cells from PBMCs, sampled from culture after CMV antigen stimulation. This TCR came from a human donor in good health (CMV status not recorded). Some clones in this sample may be carry-over from other donors' samples. The CDR3 coding sequence is TGCAGCGTTGTCAGCTTGGACAGTGGGGGAGATACGCAGTATTTT. This translates into CSVVSLDSGGDTQYF.